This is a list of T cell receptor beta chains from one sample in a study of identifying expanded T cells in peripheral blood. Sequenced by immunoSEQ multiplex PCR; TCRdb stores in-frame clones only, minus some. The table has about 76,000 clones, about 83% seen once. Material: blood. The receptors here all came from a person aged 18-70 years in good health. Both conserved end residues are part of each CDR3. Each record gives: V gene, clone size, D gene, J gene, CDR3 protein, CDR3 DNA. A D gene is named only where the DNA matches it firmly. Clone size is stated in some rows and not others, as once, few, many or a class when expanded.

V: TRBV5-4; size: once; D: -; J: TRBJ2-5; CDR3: CASTVYQETQYF; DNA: TGTGCCAGCACCGTGTACCAAGAGACCCAGTACTTC
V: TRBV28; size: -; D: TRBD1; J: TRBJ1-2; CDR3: CASSPPGTGGLGYTF; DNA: TGTGCCAGCAGTCCCCCAGGGACAGGGGGCCTTGGCTACACCTTC
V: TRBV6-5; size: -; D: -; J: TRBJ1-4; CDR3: CASSYQGGKLFF; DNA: TGTGCCAGCAGTTATCAAGGGGGAAAACTGTTTTTT
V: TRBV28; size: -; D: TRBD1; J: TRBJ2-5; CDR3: CASSLLGTGAQETQYF; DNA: TGTGCCAGCAGTTTGCTAGGGACAGGGGCTCAAGAGACCCAGTACTTC
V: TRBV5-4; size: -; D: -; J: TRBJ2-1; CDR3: CASSTGAGSYNEQFF; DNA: TGTGCCAGCAGCACGGGGGCCGGCTCCTACAATGAGCAGTTCTTC
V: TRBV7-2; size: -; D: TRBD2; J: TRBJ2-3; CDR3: CASSLLAGGADTQYF; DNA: TGTGCCAGCAGCTTACTAGCGGGAGGGGCGGATACGCAGTATTTT
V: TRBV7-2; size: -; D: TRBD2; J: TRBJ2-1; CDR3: CASSLESSGRANEQFF; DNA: TGTGCCAGCAGCTTAGAATCTAGCGGGAGGGCCAATGAGCAGTTCTTC
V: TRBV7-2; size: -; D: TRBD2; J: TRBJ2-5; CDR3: CASSPWLAGGETQYF; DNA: TGTGCCAGCAGCCCCTGGCTAGCGGGCGGGGAGACCCAGTACTTC
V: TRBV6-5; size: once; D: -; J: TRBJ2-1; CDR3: CASSLTVLNEQFF; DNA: TGTGCCAGCAGTTTAACTGTACTCAATGAGCAGTTCTTC
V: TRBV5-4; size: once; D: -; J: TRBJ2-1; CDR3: CASSFTGSEQFF; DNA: TGTGCCAGCAGCTTTACAGGTAGTGAGCAGTTCTTC
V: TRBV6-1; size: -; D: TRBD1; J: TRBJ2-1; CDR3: CASSVAGAGGEQFF; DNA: TGTGCCAGCAGTGTTGCAGGGGCAGGGGGTGAGCAGTTCTTC
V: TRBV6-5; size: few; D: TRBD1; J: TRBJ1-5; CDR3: CASSRDSYSNQPQHF; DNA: TGTGCCAGCAGCAGGGACAGCTATAGCAATCAGCCCCAGCATTTT
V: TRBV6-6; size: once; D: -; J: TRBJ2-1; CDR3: CASSFQGRYNEQFF; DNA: TGTGCCAGCAGTTTCCAGGGGAGGTACAATGAGCAGTTCTTC
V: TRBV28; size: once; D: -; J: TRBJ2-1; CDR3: CASSLLGGEQFF; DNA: TGTGCCAGCAGTTTATTGGGGGGTGAGCAGTTCTTC
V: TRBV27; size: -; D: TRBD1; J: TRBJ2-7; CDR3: CASSLSRGQSSYEQYF; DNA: TGTGCCAGCAGTTTATCTAGGGGACAGAGCTCCTACGAGCAGTACTTC
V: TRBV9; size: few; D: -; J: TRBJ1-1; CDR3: CASSAGRGDTEAFF; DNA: TGTGCCAGCAGCGCGGGGAGAGGGGACACTGAAGCTTTCTTT